This entry lists 17 T cell receptor beta chains sequenced from one sample in a study of blood T cells in healthy people across ages. For the second PCR, which ran for about 7 to 11 cycles, a sample-barcoded 5' primer and a J-beta primer mix were used. Using its own MiXCR run on the 5' RACE reads, TCRdb lists one record per CDR3 protein. Of hundreds of thousands of distinct CDR3 sequences in the sample, about 56% were seen once. The sample consisted of blood. The receptors were gathered from a middle-aged man in good health.

CDR3 amino acids: CASSVEVISGSSNEQFF. For the CDR3, the DNA is TGTGCCAGCAGCGTAGAAGTGATTAGCGGGAGCAGCAATGAGCAGTTCTTC. The V gene is TRBV9, the J gene TRBJ2-1, with 9 bases that match TRBD2. Unmatched junction bases numbered 10, after V lost 0 bases and J lost 6 bases. The CDR3 spans 17 residues. Germline CDR1 is SGDLS and CDR2 is YYNGEE.

The chain joins TRBV28 to TRBJ1-2, with 7 bases identical to TRBD1. Germline CDR1 is MDHEN and CDR2 is SYDVKM. This CDR3 comprises 13 residues. The ends lost 2 bases at V and 10 bases at J; junction bases unmatched: 7. CDR3 coding DNA: TGTGCCAGCAGTTTAGCGGGACAGATCATCTACACCTTC. It encodes CASSLAGQIIYTF.

V is TRBV7-6 and J is TRBJ1-5; D not resolved. Trimming removed 1 base from V and 0 bases from J, with 10 bases in between. This CDR3 contains 16 residues. Germline CDR1 SGHVS, CDR2 FNYEAQ. This CDR3 reads CASSLGDKYSNQPQHF. CDR3 sequence (DNA): TGTGCCAGCAGCTTAGGTGACAAGTATAGCAATCAGCCCCAGCATTTT. The full variable domain, in which reference TRBV7-6 and TRBJ1-5 provide the parts outside the CDR3, is GAGVSQSPRYKVTKRGQDVALRCDPISGHVSLYWYRQALGQGPEFLTYFNYEAQQDKSGLPNDRFSAERPEGSISTLTIQRTEQRDSAMYRCASSLGDKYSNQPQHFGDGTRLSIL.

This clonotype has more than one count but fewer than ten. The V and J genes are TRBV5-6 and TRBJ2-3, with TRBD2 matching over 11 bases. CDR1 and CDR2 (germline): SGHDT, YYEEEE. This CDR3 spans 16 amino acids. V gave up 3 bases and J gave up 4 bases; unmatched junction bases: 7. The CDR3 protein is CASSSLAGGTPDTQYF. CDR3 nucleotides: TGTGCCAGCAGCTCGCTAGCGGGGGGTACGCCAGATACGCAGTATTTT.

CDR3 loop: CASDLDSAHNEQFF. CDR3 coding DNA: TGTGCCAGCGATCTGGATAGCGCGCACAATGAGCAGTTCTTC. This chain uses TRBV6-2 or TRBV6-3 with TRBJ2-1; TRBD2 might be the D (5 bases). Germline V gives CDR1 MNHEY, CDR2 SVGEGT. The CDR3 extends over 14 amino acids. V was trimmed by 8 bases and J by 5 bases, leaving 16 bases between them.

This clonotype was counted only a few times. CDR3 protein: CAISDLGTGSDGYTF. DNA of the CDR3: TGTGCCATCAGTGACCTCGGGACAGGGTCGGATGGCTACACCTTC. This chain links TRBV10-3 with TRBJ1-2, with 9 bases that match TRBD1. The CDR3 totals 15 residues. The germline CDR1 and CDR2 sequences are ENHRY and SYGVKD. The V gene end was trimmed by 3 bases and the J gene end by 6 bases; junction bases not matched to a gene: 8.

The chain recombines TRBV4-3 with TRBJ2-4; TRBD1 aligns across 8 bases. V was pared by 4 bases and J by 0 bases, with 8 bases of the junction left unmatched. Germline V gene lookup returns CDR1 LGHNA and CDR2 YSLEER. The CDR3 is made up of 17 amino acids. CDR3 protein: CASSPKGTGSAKNIQYF. CDR3 bases: TGCGCCAGCAGCCCCAAAGGGACAGGTTCAGCCAAAAACATTCAGTACTTC.

The chain uses TRBV29-1 and TRBJ2-7; 7 positions match TRBD1. Germline CDR1 and CDR2: SQVTM and ANQGSEA. V lost 0 bases and J lost 0; bases outside the gene matches: 11. The CDR3 is 17 amino acids. CDR3 coding DNA: TGCAGCGTTGAAGATAATGCCCGGGGACAGACCTCCTACGAGCAGTACTTC. Protein product: CSVEDNARGQTSYEQYF.

The chain has TRBV5-1 and TRBJ2-7; possible D gene TRBD2, 6 bases. From germline, CDR1 is SGHRS and CDR2 YFSETQ. With 0 bases removed from V and 1 base from J, the gap between germline ends came to 11 bases. This CDR3 region has 15 residues. DNA for the CDR3: TGCGCCAGCAGCTTGGGCCCTAGCGAATCCTACGAGCAGTACTTC. Residues: CASSLGPSESYEQYF. The complete variable domain, with remaining parts taken from reference TRBV5-1 and TRBJ2-7, reads KAGVTQTPRYLIKTRGQQVTLSCSPISGHRSVSWYQQTPGQGLQFLFEYFSETQRNKGNFPGRFSGRQFSNSRSEMNVSTLELGDSALYLCASSLGPSESYEQYFGPGTRLTVT.

This chain connects TRBV3-1 to TRBJ2-3, with D maybe TRBD2 (6 bases). This CDR3 comprises 14 residues. Per the germline V gene, CDR1 is LGHDT and CDR2 is YNNKEL (reference sequence). Trimming removed 0 bases from V and 5 bases from J, with 9 bases in between. CDR3 residues: CASSQDSGLDTQYF. CDR3 DNA sequence: TGTGCCAGCAGCCAAGATTCGGGACTAGATACGCAGTATTTT.

The chain is built from TRBV28 and TRBJ1-6; 9 bases fit TRBD1. The V gene end was trimmed by 4 bases and the J gene end by 5 bases; junction bases not matched to a gene: 0. CDR3 size: 14 residues. Per germline, CDR1 MDHEN and CDR2 SYDVKM. CDR3 sequence: CASSWTGDNSPLHF. In DNA, the CDR3 is TGTGCCAGCAGTTGGACAGGGGATAATTCACCCCTCCACTTT.

As concerns this clonotype: A junction boundary mismatches the germline segment, possibly from a read error. This sequence joins TRBV24-1 and TRBJ2-5; D unclear. TRBJ2-7 explains the end of the DNA better; the J call may be wrong. The CDR3 consists of 16 residues. Germline CDR1 is KGHDR and CDR2 is SFDVKD. CDR3 in amino acids: CATSYLPRSEYYEQYF. CDR3 nucleotides: TGTGCCACCAGTTATTTGCCTCGGTCAGAATATTACGAGCAGTACTTC.

This sequence joins TRBV7-6 and TRBJ2-5; 9 nucleotides align to TRBD2. V was pared by 4 bases and J by 2 bases, with 11 bases of the junction left unmatched. CDR1 and CDR2 (germline): SGHVS, FNYEAQ. The CDR3 contains 17 residues. The CDR3 is CASSSTSGGYNQETQYF. As DNA, the CDR3 is TGTGCCAGCAGCTCGACAAGCGGGGGGTATAATCAAGAGACCCAGTACTTC.

J is TRBJ2-1 and V is TRBV28, with D perhaps given as TRBD1 or TRBD2 (5 bases each). Deletions cut 5 bases from V and 0 bases from J, with 14 bases between. In germline, CDR1 is MDHEN, CDR2 SYDVKM. The CDR3 length is 16 residues. CDR3: CASSAGIGSSYNEQFF. The CDR3 DNA reads TGTGCCAGCAGTGCAGGGATTGGGAGCTCCTACAATGAGCAGTTCTTC.

V is TRBV28 and J is TRBJ2-3; 8 nucleotides match TRBD2. CDR1 MDHEN and CDR2 SYDVKM come from the germline V gene. V lost 6 bases to trimming and J lost 5 bases; unmatched junction nucleotides: 7. The CDR3 extends over 14 amino acids. The CDR3 loop reads CASSAGAGEDTQYF. Written as DNA, the CDR3 is TGTGCCAGCAGCGCAGGAGCGGGAGAAGATACGCAGTATTTT.

The rearrangement links TRBV9 to TRBJ1-5, with D uncertain. V gave up 0 bases and J gave up 4 bases, with 11 bases separating them. In germline, CDR1 is SGDLS, CDR2 YYNGEE. This CDR3 is 15 amino acids long. The CDR3 spells CASSVDSGRNQPQHF. The CDR3 coding sequence is TGTGCCAGCAGCGTAGATTCAGGTCGTAATCAGCCCCAGCATTTT. Drawing the rest from reference TRBV9 and TRBJ1-5, the complete variable domain is DSGVTQTPKHLITATGQRVTLRCSPRSGDLSVYWYQQSLDQGLQFLIQYYNGEERAKGNILERFSAQQFPDLHSELNLSSLELGDSALYFCASSVDSGRNQPQHFGDGTRLSIL.

The chain has TRBV9 and TRBJ2-3; D not resolved. The CDR3 totals 16 residues. Germline V CDR1 and CDR2: SGDLS, YYNGEE. V was pared by 0 bases and J by 0 bases, with 11 bases between. CDR3 residues: CASSVGGSSSTDTQYF. The CDR3 nucleotides are TGTGCCAGCAGCGTAGGAGGCTCCTCTAGCACAGATACGCAGTATTTT. Together with reference TRBV9 and TRBJ2-3, the CDR3 gives the full variable domain: DSGVTQTPKHLITATGQRVTLRCSPRSGDLSVYWYQQSLDQGLQFLIQYYNGEERAKGNILERFSAQQFPDLHSELNLSSLELGDSALYFCASSVGGSSSTDTQYFGPGTRLTVL.